What follows are 8 T cell receptor beta chains derived from one specimen sequenced in a study of Tregs in tolerant kidney transplant recipients. The repertoire was sequenced with immunoSEQ multiplex PCR; TCRdb's copy has only in-frame clones and lacks some. The repertoire holds tens of thousands of clones, less than 90% seen once, with approximately 4% in the top ten. Sequenced sample: CD4+ T cells from blood. These receptor sequences come from a human donor in good health.

This chain joins TRBV7-2 and TRBJ2-3; 11 bases align to TRBD2. This CDR3 is 18 amino acids long. V trimming: 1 base; J trimming: 3 bases; junction bases outside the gene matches: 9. The V gene's germline CDR1 is SGHTA and CDR2 FQGNSA. The CDR3 DNA reads TGTGCCAGCAGCTTAGTTGCTAGCGGGAGGTGGCGAACAGATACGCAGTATTTT. Its protein is CASSLVASGRWRTDTQYF.

This clone came up a few times. The chain employs TRBV7-8 and TRBJ2-5, with D perhaps assigned TRBD1 or TRBD2 (5 bases each). There are 16 residues in the CDR3. The V gene's germline CDR1 is SGHVS and CDR2 FQNEAQ. V was clipped by 1 base and J by 5 bases, with 17 bases between them. CDR3 DNA: TGTGCCAGCAGCTTAGTAGGGGCTAGCAGTGTGGAGACCCAGTACTTC. Its translation is CASSLVGASSVETQYF. Filled out from reference TRBV7-8 and TRBJ2-5, the complete variable domain reads GAGVSQSPRYKVAKRGQDVALRCDPISGHVSLFWYQQALGQGPEFLTYFQNEAQLDKSGLPSDRFFAERPEGSVSTLKIQRTQQEDSAVYLCASSLVGASSVETQYFGPGTRLLVL.

The chain recombines TRBV19 with TRBJ1-1; no reliable D call. The ends were cut back, 1 base at V and 7 bases at J, with 7 bases in the middle. The CDR3 has 12 amino acids. CDR1 and CDR2 (germline): LNHDA, SQIVND (reference sequence). CDR3 protein: CASSIGHFEAFF. The CDR3 nucleotides are TGTGCCAGTAGTATAGGACATTTTGAAGCTTTCTTT.

The rearrangement uses TRBV5-1 and TRBJ2-1, with D unresolved. V was clipped by 7 bases and J by 8 bases, with 10 bases between them. The CDR3 loop spans 11 amino acids. The germline V gene encodes CDR1 SGHRS and CDR2 YFSETQ. CDR3 in DNA: TGCGCCAGCCGTGGCGGTCATGAGCAGTTCTTC. This gives the protein CASRGGHEQFF.

The V gene is TRBV28, the J gene TRBJ2-1; D possibly corresponds to TRBD1 (6 bases). The CDR3 is made up of 12 amino acids. Trimming pared 10 bases from V and 9 bases from J, leaving 16 bases between. Germline V gene data show CDR1 as MDHEN and CDR2 as SYDVKM. The CDR3 nucleotides are TGTGCCATCAGAGGGGGTCCGGGTGAGCAGTTCTTC. It is translated as CAIRGGPGEQFF. The full variable domain, in which reference TRBV28 and TRBJ2-1 provide the parts outside the CDR3, is DVKVTQSSRYLVKRTGEKVFLECVQDMDHENMFWYRQDPGLGLRLIYFSYDVKMKEKGDIPEGYSVSREKKERFSLILESASTNQTSMYLCAIRGGPGEQFFGPGTRLTVL.

The chain employs TRBV4-2 and TRBJ1-1; D ambiguous. Trimming removed 0 bases at V and 8 bases at J, with 10 bases between. This CDR3 contains 13 residues. Germline lookup yields CDR1 LGHNA and CDR2 YNFKEQ. The CDR3 spells CASSQEGGTEAFF. The CDR3 coding sequence is TGTGCCAGCAGCCAAGAGGGAGGAACCGAAGCTTTCTTT.

This clone occurred once. The chain recombines TRBV30 with TRBJ2-1; D may be TRBD1 or TRBD2 (5 bases each). The CDR3 loop spans 15 amino acids. V dropped 3 bases and J dropped 5 bases, with 17 bases sitting between them. CDR1 is GTSNPN and CDR2 is SVGIG in the germline V gene (reference sequence). The CDR3 DNA reads as TGTGCCTGGAGCGCCGGGACCGGGCCGGACAATGAGCAGTTCTTC. Translation gives CAWSAGTGPDNEQFF.

The DNA of the CDR3 is TGTGCCACCAGCAGGGGACTAGCGGGAGGGCCCACAGATACGCAGTATTTT. Its protein is CATSRGLAGGPTDTQYF. The rearrangement links TRBV15 to TRBJ2-3, with 16 bases lining up with TRBD2. Germline V gives CDR1 LNHNV, CDR2 YYDKDF (reference sequence). CDR3 size: 17 residues. V gave up 3 bases and J gave up 2 bases; unmatched junction bases: 2. The variable domain in full, with the rest retrieved from reference TRBV15 and TRBJ2-3, is DAMVIQNPRYQVTQFGKPVTLSCSQTLNHNVMYWYQQKSSQAPKLLFHYYDKDFNNEADTPDNFQSRRPNTSFCFLDIRSPGLGDTAMYLCATSRGLAGGPTDTQYFGPGTRLTVL.